The sequence of this T cell receptor beta chain was determined in a study of T cell repertoires in cytomegalovirus infection. Whole-study context: Researchers turned to recently identified HLA-C-restricted CMV epitopes as well as well-studied HLA-B-restricted ones. Public TCR beta signature analysis indicated the presence of both CMV infection and matching HLA type. General study points: Summed frequency of public TCR beta families distinguished CMV carriers with the relevant HLA.

The CDR3 totals 13 residues. Germline lookup yields CDR1 SGHVS and CDR2 FNYEAQ. Trimming took 5 bases from V and 3 from J, leaving 10 bases between them. TCRdb called the reads again in MiXCR, with one record for every CDR3 protein. The table shows around 770,000 distinct CDR3 sequences, with roughly 28% occurring only once. This clonotype was counted ten times or more. Its antigen is still unknown. This specimen was cultured CD8+ T cells from PBMCs, taken from culture after CMV antigen stimulation. This TCR derives from a human donor in good health (CMV status not recorded). Some clones in this sample may be carry-over from other donors' samples. The chain recombines TRBV7-6 with TRBJ1-1, with no clear D. In nucleotides, the CDR3 is TGTGCCAGCAGCGTAGGGCCCTACACTGAAGCTTTCTTT. It translates to CASSVGPYTEAFF. The full variable domain, completed using reference TRBV7-6 and TRBJ1-1, is GAGVSQSPRYKVTKRGQDVALRCDPISGHVSLYWYRQALGQGPEFLTYFNYEAQQDKSGLPNDRFSAERPEGSISTLTIQRTEQRDSAMYRCASSVGPYTEAFFGQGTRLTVV.